Listed below are T cell receptor beta chains from one sample, sequenced in a study of cytomegalovirus exposure and HLA in healthy donors. Profiling relied on immunoSEQ multiplex PCR, and the TCRdb table lists in-frame clones only, not all of them. The sample lists roughly 190,000 clones; around a tenth were seen once. Input material: PBMCs. All receptors derive from a woman aged 30 to 39 in good health and CMV-seropositive. Each CDR3 is given with its conserved first and last residue. Fields, in order: V gene, J gene, D gene, clone size, CDR3 DNA, CDR3 protein. The D gene is left open where the match is weak. Expanded clones are given a class, and other clones once, few, many or no size at all.

v_gene: TRBV11-3; j_gene: TRBJ2-2; d_gene: TRBD2; abundance: few; CDR3nt: TGTGCCAGCAGCCCAAAATTGGGGCGGGAGGGATCGAACACCGGGGAGCTGTTTTTT; CDR3aa: CASSPKLGREGSNTGELFF
v_gene: TRBV10-3; j_gene: TRBJ1-3; d_gene: NA; abundance: NA; CDR3nt: TGTGCCATCAGTGAGTCTCCGGGGGACCCTGGAAACACCATATATTTT; CDR3aa: CAISESPGDPGNTIYF
v_gene: TRBV27; j_gene: TRBJ1-2; d_gene: TRBD1; abundance: NA; CDR3nt: TGTGCCAGCAGCGGCCTACAGGGGGCGAATGGCTACACCTTC; CDR3aa: CASSGLQGANGYTF
v_gene: TRBV6-4; j_gene: TRBJ1-2; d_gene: TRBD1; abundance: few; CDR3nt: TGTGCCAGCAGTGTAAGCCTGGACAGGGGGTTAAGCTACACCTTC; CDR3aa: CASSVSLDRGLSYTF
v_gene: TRBV2; j_gene: TRBJ1-1; d_gene: NA; abundance: few; CDR3nt: TGTGCCAGCAGTGGAGGAGTTAACACTGAAGCTTTCTTT; CDR3aa: CASSGGVNTEAFF
v_gene: TRBV6-5; j_gene: TRBJ2-5; d_gene: TRBD2; abundance: few; CDR3nt: TGTGCCAGCAGTTTTTTAGGCGGGAGCGGTCAAGAGACCCAGTACTTC; CDR3aa: CASSFLGGSGQETQYF
v_gene: TRBV6-1; j_gene: TRBJ2-7; d_gene: TRBD2; abundance: NA; CDR3nt: TGTGCCAGCAGAGGGACTAGCGGCGCCTACGAGCAGTACTTC; CDR3aa: CASRGTSGAYEQYF
v_gene: TRBV5-1; j_gene: TRBJ1-1; d_gene: NA; abundance: few; CDR3nt: TGCGCCAGCAGCTTGGAGGCCAGGTCTGTAACTGAAGCTTTCTTT; CDR3aa: CASSLEARSVTEAFF
v_gene: TRBV2; j_gene: TRBJ1-1; d_gene: NA; abundance: few; CDR3nt: TGTGCCACTTCAAAGCCGGGACTTCATTCGAACACTGAAGCTTTCTTT; CDR3aa: CATSKPGLHSNTEAFF
v_gene: TRBV27; j_gene: TRBJ2-2; d_gene: NA; abundance: few; CDR3nt: TGTGCCAGCAGTTTATTCGGGACGAACACCGGGGAGCTGTTTTTT; CDR3aa: CASSLFGTNTGELFF
v_gene: TRBV5-4; j_gene: TRBJ2-1; d_gene: TRBD1; abundance: few; CDR3nt: TGTGCCAGCAGCCCCAACTTGCGGCAGGGGGCGGTCTTC; CDR3aa: CASSPNLRQGAVF
v_gene: TRBV29-1; j_gene: TRBJ1-3; d_gene: NA; abundance: few; CDR3nt: TGCAGCGTTGGGACAGCCTACCACTCTGGAAACACCATATATTTT; CDR3aa: CSVGTAYHSGNTIYF
v_gene: TRBV12-5; j_gene: TRBJ2-1; d_gene: TRBD2; abundance: few; CDR3nt: TGTGCTACCCAGGGACTAGTATCCTACAATGAGCAGTTCTTC; CDR3aa: CATQGLVSYNEQFF
v_gene: TRBV27; j_gene: TRBJ1-1; d_gene: NA; abundance: few; CDR3nt: TGTGCCAGCAGTGAAACAGGGACGTGGGGCACTGAAGCTTTCTTT; CDR3aa: CASSETGTWGTEAFF
v_gene: TRBV18; j_gene: TRBJ1-1; d_gene: TRBD1; abundance: NA; CDR3nt: TGTGCCAGCTCACCAGGGACAGGGGTGAGGAACACTGAAGCTTTCTTT; CDR3aa: CASSPGTGVRNTEAFF
v_gene: TRBV19; j_gene: TRBJ2-5; d_gene: NA; abundance: NA; CDR3nt: TGTGCCAGTAGGAAGACAGGTCCCGAGACCCAGTACTTC; CDR3aa: CASRKTGPETQYF
v_gene: TRBV5-4; j_gene: TRBJ2-5; d_gene: TRBD2; abundance: NA; CDR3nt: TGTGCCAGCAGCCCCGGGGGGTATCAAGAGACCCAGTACTTC; CDR3aa: CASSPGGYQETQYF
v_gene: TRBV25-1; j_gene: TRBJ2-1; d_gene: NA; abundance: few; CDR3nt: TGTGCCAGCGATTCTACAGGAGGGATGAACAATGAGCAGTTCTTC; CDR3aa: CASDSTGGMNNEQFF
v_gene: TRBV19; j_gene: TRBJ1-1; d_gene: NA; abundance: few; CDR3nt: TGTGCCAGTAGTCTTGAACAGGGCCGGAACACTGAAGCTTTCTTT; CDR3aa: CASSLEQGRNTEAFF
v_gene: TRBV27; j_gene: TRBJ1-1; d_gene: TRBD1; abundance: NA; CDR3nt: TGTGCCAGCAGCTCCTTCAGGGGGGTAGGGGCCACGAACACTGAAGCTTTCTTT; CDR3aa: CASSSFRGVGATNTEAFF
v_gene: TRBV2; j_gene: TRBJ2-3; d_gene: TRBD2; abundance: NA; CDR3nt: TGTGCCAGCAGTGAACAGGTACTAGCGGGAGTACGGCAGTATTTT; CDR3aa: CASSEQVLAGVRQYF
v_gene: TRBV9; j_gene: TRBJ1-4; d_gene: TRBD1; abundance: few; CDR3nt: TGTGCCAGCAGCCCGGGGGGACAGGGGGGTCGATTGGTGTTTTTT; CDR3aa: CASSPGGQGGRLVFF
v_gene: TRBV4-1; j_gene: TRBJ1-2; d_gene: TRBD1; abundance: many; CDR3nt: TGCGCCAGCAGCCCGTCGGGACAGGGAGCTAACTATGGCTACACCTTC; CDR3aa: CASSPSGQGANYGYTF
v_gene: TRBV4-1; j_gene: TRBJ2-7; d_gene: TRBD2; abundance: NA; CDR3nt: TGCGCCAGCAGCCAAACTAAAGCGGGAGGAACTTTCTACGAGCAGTACTTC; CDR3aa: CASSQTKAGGTFYEQYF